This T cell receptor beta chain was recorded in a study of technical replicates of blood from several donors. Repertoires were generated with immunoSEQ multiplex PCR, while TCRdb's copy carries only in-frame clones and drops some. The profile shows more than 65,000 clones, roughly 92% of them singletons. This clonotype originated in a human donor in good health. The sample was T cells isolated from PBMCs.

The CDR3 spells CATHTRDTGELFF. In DNA form, the CDR3 reads TGTGCCACCCACACGAGGGACACCGGGGAGCTGTTTTTT. This chain links TRBV5-4 with TRBJ2-2, with D maybe TRBD2 (5 bases). Trimming removed 9 bases from V and 3 bases from J, with 12 bases in between. Germline assignment: CDR1 SGHNT and CDR2 YYREEE (reference sequence). CDR3 size: 13 residues.